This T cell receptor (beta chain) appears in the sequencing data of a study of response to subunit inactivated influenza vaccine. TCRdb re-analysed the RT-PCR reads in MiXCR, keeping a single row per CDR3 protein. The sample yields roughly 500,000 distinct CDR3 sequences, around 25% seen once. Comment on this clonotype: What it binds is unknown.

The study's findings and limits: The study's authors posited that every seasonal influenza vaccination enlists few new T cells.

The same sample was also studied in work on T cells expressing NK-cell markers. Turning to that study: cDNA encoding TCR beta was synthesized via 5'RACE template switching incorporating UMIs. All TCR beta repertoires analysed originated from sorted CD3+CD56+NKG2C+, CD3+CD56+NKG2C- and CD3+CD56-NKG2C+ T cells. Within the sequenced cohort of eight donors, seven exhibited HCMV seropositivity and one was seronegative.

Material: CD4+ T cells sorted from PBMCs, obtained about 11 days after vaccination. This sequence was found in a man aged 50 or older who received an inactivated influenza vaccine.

CDR3 protein: CASSYTRQSYGYTF. The CDR3 nucleotides are TGTGCCAGCAGTTACACTAGACAGTCCTATGGCTACACCTTC. The chain has TRBV6-5 and TRBJ1-2, with D perhaps matching TRBD1 (5 bases). V shed 2 bases and J shed 4 bases, with 11 bases lying between them. CDR3 length: 14 residues. The germline gives CDR1 MNHEY, CDR2 SVGAGI.